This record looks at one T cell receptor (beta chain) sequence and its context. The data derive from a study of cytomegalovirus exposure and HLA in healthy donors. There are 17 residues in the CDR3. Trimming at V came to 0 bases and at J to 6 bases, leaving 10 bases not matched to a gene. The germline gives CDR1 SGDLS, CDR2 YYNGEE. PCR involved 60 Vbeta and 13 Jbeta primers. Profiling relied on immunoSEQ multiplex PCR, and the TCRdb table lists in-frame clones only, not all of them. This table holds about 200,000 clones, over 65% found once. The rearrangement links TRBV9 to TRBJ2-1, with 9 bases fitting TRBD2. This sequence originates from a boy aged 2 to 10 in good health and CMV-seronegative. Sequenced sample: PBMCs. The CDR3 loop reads CASSVGGAGGLVNEQFF. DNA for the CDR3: TGTGCCAGCAGCGTAGGTGGTGCGGGGGGGCTAGTCAATGAGCAGTTCTTC. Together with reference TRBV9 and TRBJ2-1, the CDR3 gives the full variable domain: DSGVTQTPKHLITATGQRVTLRCSPRSGDLSVYWYQQSLDQGLQFLIQYYNGEERAKGNILERFSAQQFPDLHSELNLSSLELGDSALYFCASSVGGAGGLVNEQFFGPGTRLTVL.